Included here is one TCR beta chain sequence, with context. The antigen remains undetermined. A multiplex PCR was run with 60 Vbeta primers and 13 Jbeta primers. Method: immunoSEQ multiplex PCR; TCRdb's copy keeps in-frame clones and lacks some. The table lists approximately 200,000 clones, 70% to 90% of them singletons, with less than 2.5% in the top ten. This CDR3 contains 15 residues. The germline V gene encodes CDR1 LGHNA and CDR2 YNFKEQ. V lost 2 bases and J lost 6; bases outside the gene matches: 4. This record comes from a study of cytomegalovirus exposure and HLA in healthy donors. Study-wide points: Apart from CMV serostatus, no immune exposure information was available. Most CMV-associated TCR beta chains appeared HLA-restricted in a later analysis.

What was sequenced was PBMCs. The TCR originated in a woman in her forties or fifties in good health and CMV-seronegative. The J gene is TRBJ2-2, the V gene TRBV4-2, with 9 bases identical to TRBD2. The DNA for the CDR3 is TGTGCCAGCAGCCAAACGCGGGAGGGTGCCGGGGAGCTGTTTTTT. Translation: CASSQTREGAGELFF.